This T cell receptor beta chain came from a study of patients and donors after allogeneic stem cell transplantation. This clonotype was detected many times. This CDR3 comprises 14 residues. Trimming pared 0 bases from V and 1 base from J, leaving 5 bases between. Germline V gene lookup returns CDR1 SGHRS and CDR2 YFSETQ. TCRdb passed the RT-PCR reads through MiXCR, listing each CDR3 protein once. The profile shows 390,000 or so distinct CDR3 sequences, 16% of them singletons. The sample consisted of blood, either unsorted or a sorted T cell fraction (not recorded which). The chain combines TRBV5-1 with TRBJ1-3, with D uncertain. The origin of this receptor is a human donor who was either an allogeneic HSCT recipient or a stem cell or donor lymphocyte infusion donor (not recorded which). It is not recorded whose cells these are; they may come from a transplant donor. CDR3 protein: CASSLVGSGNTIYF. DNA for the CDR3: TGCGCCAGCAGCTTGGTCGGATCTGGAAACACCATATATTTT.